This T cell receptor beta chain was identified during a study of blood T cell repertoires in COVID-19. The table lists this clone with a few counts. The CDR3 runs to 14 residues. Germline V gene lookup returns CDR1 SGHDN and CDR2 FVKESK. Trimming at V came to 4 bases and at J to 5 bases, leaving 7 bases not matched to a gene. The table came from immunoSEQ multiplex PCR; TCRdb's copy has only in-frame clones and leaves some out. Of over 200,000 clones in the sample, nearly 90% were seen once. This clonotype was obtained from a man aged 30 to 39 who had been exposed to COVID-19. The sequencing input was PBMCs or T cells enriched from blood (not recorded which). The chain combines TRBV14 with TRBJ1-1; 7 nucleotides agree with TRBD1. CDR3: CASSPQRGQTEAFF. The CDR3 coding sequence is TGTGCCAGCAGCCCTCAGAGGGGGCAGACTGAAGCTTTCTTT.